The source of this T cell receptor beta chain is a study of siplizumab effects on memory and regulatory T cells. General study points: A minor fraction of alloreactive clones, and no more, mapped to unstimulated subsets. Memory cells seemed less diverse than naive T cells, which also seemed major contributors to the alloresponse.

The protocol was immunoSEQ multiplex PCR, while the TCRdb copy is restricted to in-frame clones and leaves out a portion. The sample has fewer than 25,000 clones, approximately 44% seen once. This clone is a singleton in its sample. Its antigen is undetermined. CDR1 SNHLY and CDR2 FYNNEI come from the germline V gene. This CDR3 contains 13 residues. Germline trimming cut 7 bases from V and 6 bases from J; bases unmatched to any gene: 8. In the mixed lymphocyte reaction, cells were cocultured for 6 days at 37°C. This sequence joins TRBV2 and TRBJ1-1; 7 bases map to TRBD1. Sequenced input: CFSE-low (dividing) CD4+ T cells sorted from an allogeneic mixed lymphocyte reaction. This receptor was taken from a human donor in good health; the cells came from an allogeneic mixed lymphocyte reaction. Some clones in this sample may be carry-over from other donors' samples. CDR3 in DNA: TGTGCCAGCATGGGACAGAGTAGCCCTGAAGCTTTCTTT. As protein: CASMGQSSPEAFF. The full variable domain, its missing parts supplied by reference TRBV2 and TRBJ1-1, is EPEVTQTPSHQVTQMGQEVILRCVPISNHLYFYWYRQILGQKVEFLVSFYNNEISEKSEIFDDQFSVERPDGSNFTLKIRSTKLEDSAMYFCASMGQSSPEAFFGQGTRLTVV.